The 3 T cell receptor beta chains below were found in one sample sequenced in a study of shared T cell receptors in the human thymus. Sequencing was performed with immunoSEQ multiplex PCR; in TCRdb, only in-frame clones are kept and a portion is missing. The table shows some 760,000 clones, with approximately 85% occurring only once. The sample also formed part of further work on human thymus T cells.

The sequenced sample consisted of thymocytes. These receptors were collected from a girl in the first two years of life with a congenital heart defect.

This chain joins TRBV5-1 and TRBJ1-6; the D is unclear. Trimming shortened V by 1 base and J by 6 bases, and 8 bases separated the two germline ends. Looked up from germline, CDR1 is SGHRS and CDR2 is YFSETQ. This CDR3 contains 14 residues. CDR3 coding DNA: TGCGCCAGCAGCTTGCGCGGGCCTAATTCACCCCTCCACTTT. Residues: CASSLRGPNSPLHF.

The CDR3 sequence: CASSLGAGRDSTYEQYF. The CDR3 nucleotides are TGTGCCAGCAGCTTGGGGGCCGGCCGGGACAGCACCTACGAGCAGTACTTC. This chain uses TRBV5-4 with TRBJ2-7, with 7 bases lining up with TRBD1. Germline V CDR1 and CDR2: SGHNT, YYREEE (reference sequence). The CDR3 has 17 residues. With 0 bases clipped from V and 2 bases from J, the junction kept 11 bases outside the gene matches.

This rearrangement joins TRBV9 to TRBJ1-2, with D tentatively TRBD1 (5 bases). The ends were cut back, 2 bases at V and 2 bases at J, with 22 bases in the middle. CDR3 length: 18 amino acids. CDR1 and CDR2 (germline): SGDLS, YYNGEE. CDR3 nucleotide sequence: TGTGCCAGCAGCGTCCGAGGCGGGGGACCGGGATCAAACTATGGCTACACCTTC. Translating gives CASSVRGGGPGSNYGYTF.